These 9 T cell receptor beta chains came from one sample sequenced in a study of glioma-infiltrating T cells after dendritic cell vaccination. The method was immunoSEQ multiplex PCR; TCRdb's version includes in-frame clones alone and lacks a portion of them. The table includes roughly 70,000 clones, over 75% detected once. Sample: blood, taken before dendritic cell vaccination. The receptors shown here come from a human donor with glioblastoma.

The rearrangement joins TRBV10-1 to TRBJ1-2; the match to TRBD1 covers 7 bases. Germline CDR1 WNHNN, CDR2 SYGVQD (reference sequence). The CDR3 has 16 amino acids. Trimming at V came to 8 bases and at J to 0 bases, leaving 12 bases not matched to a gene. The CDR3 loop is CASRTGQNLTNYGYTF. The DNA for the CDR3 is TGCGCCAGCCGTACGGGACAGAACCTTACTAACTATGGCTACACCTTC.

This CDR3 reads CASSQQLAGRGEQFF. The CDR3 DNA sequence: TGCGCCAGCAGCCAACAACTAGCGGGGCGTGGGGAGCAGTTCTTC. The chain joins TRBV4-1 to TRBJ2-1, with TRBD2 matching 10 bases. Germline trimming cut 2 bases from V and 10 bases from J; bases unmatched to any gene: 8. Germline loops: CDR1 MGHRA, CDR2 YSYEKL. The CDR3 covers 15 residues.

The V and J genes are TRBV9 and TRBJ1-3; no clear D. The CDR3 totals 16 residues. Germline CDR1 SGDLS, CDR2 YYNGEE. Trimming removed 0 bases at V and 1 base at J, with 11 bases between. CDR3 residues: CASSVATGESGNTIYF. The CDR3 DNA sequence: TGTGCCAGCAGCGTAGCTACCGGTGAATCTGGAAACACCATATATTTT.

The chain has TRBV13 and TRBJ2-7; D might be TRBD1 (6 bases). From germline, CDR1 is PRHDT and CDR2 FYEKMQ (reference sequence). Trimming pared 4 bases from V and 2 bases from J, leaving 12 bases between. This CDR3 is built from 14 residues. CDR3 region: CASSSRGSTYEQYF. Here the CDR3 DNA reads TGTGCCAGCAGCTCCAGGGGATCCACCTACGAGCAGTACTTC.

This clone has only a few counts. The chain has TRBV19 and TRBJ1-5, with D possibly being TRBD1 (5 bases). This CDR3 spans 14 amino acids. V was trimmed by 8 bases and J by 4 bases, leaving 15 bases between them. Germline CDR1 LNHDA, CDR2 SQIVND (reference sequence). The CDR3 loop is CASGGGRGNQPQHF. For the CDR3, the DNA is TGTGCCAGTGGCGGCGGGCGGGGGAATCAGCCCCAGCATTTT.

The chain recombines TRBV4-2 with TRBJ2-4; TRBD2 matches 13 bases. V trimming: 0 bases; J trimming: 5 bases; junction bases outside the gene matches: 4. The CDR3 contains 17 residues. Germline CDR1 is LGHNA and CDR2 is YNFKEQ. In DNA, the CDR3 is TGTGCCAGCAGCCAAGAACTAGCGGGAGGGCGGGAAAACATTCAGTACTTC. Translation: CASSQELAGGRENIQYF.

The gene calls are TRBV12-5 and TRBJ1-5; 11 bases line up with TRBD1. After removal of 5 bases from V and 2 bases from J, the junction contained 14 bases not matched to a gene. This CDR3 comprises 19 residues. From germline, CDR1 is LGHNT and CDR2 FRNRAP. The CDR3 loop is CASGIGTGGEEGGNQPQHF. Written as DNA, the CDR3 is TGTGCTAGTGGTATAGGGACAGGGGGTGAGGAGGGCGGCAATCAGCCCCAGCATTTT.

The chain recombines TRBV9 with TRBJ2-1; D possibly corresponds to TRBD2 (6 bases). The CDR3 covers 14 residues. The ends were cut back, 0 bases at V and 7 bases at J, with 11 bases in the middle. The germline CDR1 and CDR2 sequences are SGDLS and YYNGEE. The CDR3: CASSVGGLQNEQFF. CDR3 coding DNA: TGTGCCAGCAGCGTAGGGGGACTCCAAAATGAGCAGTTCTTC.

About this clone: The same CDR3 is also encoded by other DNA sequences in this sample. V and J are TRBV19 and TRBJ1-5; tentatively, D is TRBD1 (6 bases). V gave up 3 bases and J gave up 5 bases, with 11 bases separating them. This CDR3 comprises 14 residues. The germline CDR1 and CDR2 sequences are LNHDA and SQIVND (reference sequence). The CDR3 bases are TGTGCCAGTAGTATCGGGGGGCAGGATCAGCCCCAGCATTTT. Encoded protein: CASSIGGQDQPQHF. Looking up the rest from reference TRBV19 and TRBJ1-5 gives the full variable domain: DGGITQSPKYLFRKEGQNVTLSCEQNLNHDAMYWYRQDPGQGLRLIYYSQIVNDFQKGDIAEGYSVSREKKESFPLTVTSAQKNPTAFYLCASSIGGQDQPQHFGDGTRLSIL.